The 24 T cell receptor beta chains below all came from one sample that was sequenced in a study of tumor-infiltrating lymphocytes in primary liver carcinoma. From roughly 470 ng total RNA, TCR beta cDNA was generated with a primer in the constant region. Employing slightly modified ARM-PCR, three nested multiplex PCR rounds were run, and these gave rise to the TCR beta libraries. With TRBV1-TRBV30 forward primers and a C-beta reverse primer, the first two PCR rounds were run for approximately 9 cycles each. TCRdb independently ran MiXCR on the multiplex PCR reads; one entry per CDR3 protein. The profile covers tens of thousands of distinct CDR3 sequences, with over 65% appearing a single time and roughly three fifths taken by the ten largest. Extraction of RNA together with DNA used roughly 18-32 mg of unsorted bulk tissue. Sequenced sample: liver tumor tissue from sampling region 2. Subset described: tumor region T2, inferior pole. Receptors originate from a man aged 35-49 years with primary liver carcinoma and hepatitis B virus infection.

As concerns this clonotype: This is likely a read error, given that the CDR3 carries no conserved phenylalanine or tryptophan at its end. The CDR3 region is CASNDGGGLTDTQYL. Here the CDR3 DNA reads TGTGCCAGCAACGATGGCGGGGGTTTGACAGATACGCAGTATTTG. This chain uses TRBV11-1 with TRBJ2-3; TRBD2 matches at 7 bases. Germline CDR1 SGHAT, CDR2 FQDESV (reference sequence). The V gene end was trimmed by 7 bases and the J gene end by 3 bases; junction bases not matched to a gene: 10. The CDR3 totals 15 residues.

A word on this clonotype: This may be a read error: a much more frequent sequence differs by one nucleotide. V gene TRBV6-1 combines with J gene TRBJ2-1, with 7 bases identical to TRBD1. The CDR3 length is 15 residues. Germline trimming cut 8 bases from V and 0 bases from J; bases unmatched to any gene: 7. Germline V CDR1 and CDR2: MNHNS, SASEGT. CDR3 protein: CASGVTGSSYNEQFF. In DNA, the CDR3 is TGTGCCAGCGGCGTGACAGGGAGCTCCTACAATGAGCAGTTCTTC.

In the case of this clonotype: Sequence at one end of the junction differs from germline and may be a read error. The chain joins TRBV11-3 to TRBJ2-3; 10 bases are shared with TRBD2. Looked up from germline, CDR1 is SGHNT and CDR2 is YENEEA. CDR3 length: 15 residues. The CDR3 nucleotides are TGTACCAGCAGCTTTAGCGGGAGGCGGACAAATACGCAGTATTTT. Amino acid sequence: CTSSFSGRRTNTQYF.

The rearrangement uses TRBV5-4 and TRBJ2-3, with D maybe TRBD2 (6 bases). This CDR3 comprises 15 residues. V lost 5 bases and J lost 1, with 14 bases in between. CDR1 SGHNT and CDR2 YYREEE come from the germline V gene (reference sequence). The CDR3 DNA reads as TGTGCCAGCAGTTCGAGCGGAGGGGGCACAGATACGCAGTATTTT. Its protein product is CASSSSGGGTDTQYF. The variable domain in full, with the rest retrieved from reference TRBV5-4 and TRBJ2-3, is ETGVTQSPTHLIKTRGQQVTLRCSSQSGHNTVSWYQQALGQGPQFIFQYYREEENGRGNFPPRFSGLQFPNYSSELNVNALELDDSALYLCASSSSGGGTDTQYFGPGTRLTVL.

As to this clonotype: Its ends do not fully match the called genes, so a read error is possible. The rearrangement uses TRBV6-6 and TRBJ2-3, with D unresolved. The CDR3 spans 15 residues. The V gene's germline CDR1 is MNHNY and CDR2 SVGAGI (reference sequence). CDR3 protein: CVSSYSNSGTDTHYF. The CDR3 region has the DNA TGTGTCAGCAGTTACTCGAATAGTGGCACAGATACGCACTATTTT.

As regards this clonotype: Since the CDR3 does not end with the conserved phenylalanine or tryptophan, this likely comes from a read error. It is unclear where the CDR3 begins or ends on the DNA, so no DNA is shown, and the CDR3 is as TCRdb lists it. The chain's CDR3 is CAICPDRAQETQYL. This chain links TRBV10-3 with TRBJ2-5; the table's D call TRBD1 went unverified against the DNA. Counting both end residues, the CDR3 totals 14 amino acids. Germline V lookup: CDR1 ENHRY, CDR2 SYGVKD.

This clonotype was observed a few times. The chain has TRBV10-3 and TRBJ1-6; the D is unclear. V was clipped by 10 bases and J by 13 bases, with 23 bases between them. Germline assignment: CDR1 ENHRY and CDR2 SYGVKD. There are 14 residues in the CDR3. CDR3 DNA: TGTGCCAGCCAGCAACCGGGCCCCAATCCGCCCCTCCACTTT. It yields the protein CASQQPGPNPPLHF.

The rearrangement links TRBV6-5 to TRBJ2-3; no reliable D call. V lost 6 bases to trimming and J lost 1 base, with 17 bases between them. Germline V gives CDR1 MNHEY, CDR2 SVGAGI. The CDR3 is made up of 16 amino acids. The CDR3 region is CASSQASDARTDTQYF. DNA of the CDR3: TGTGCCAGCAGCCAGGCCTCTGACGCCCGCACAGATACGCAGTATTTT.

V usage is TRBV12-3 or TRBV12-4 and J usage is TRBJ2-2; possible D gene TRBD1, 5 bases. The CDR3 has 14 amino acids. V was cut by 7 bases and J by 0 bases, with 9 bases left in between. CDR3 DNA sequence: TGTGCCAGCATGGAGACAGCGAACACCGGGGAGCTGTTTTTT. Its protein is CASMETANTGELFF.

To note about this clonotype: Since a much larger clone is just one base distant, this may be a read error. The chain joins TRBV29-1 to TRBJ1-1; tentatively, D is TRBD1 (5 bases). The CDR3 contains 15 residues. Germline V gene lookup returns CDR1 SQVTM and CDR2 ANQGSEA. Trimming cost V 5 bases and J 0 bases, with 16 bases left between them. This CDR3 is CSVFPGWGMNTEAFF. Here the CDR3 DNA reads TGCAGCGTTTTTCCGGGGTGGGGGATGAACACTGAAGCTTTCTTT.

As for this clonotype: Since a much larger clone is just one base distant, this may be a read error. V gene TRBV16 combines with J gene TRBJ2-3; D perhaps matches TRBD2 (5 bases). The length of the CDR3 is 12 residues. Germline CDR1 and CDR2: KGHSY and FQNENV. This chain's CDR3 is CTSSRMLGEQYF. The CDR3 coding sequence is TGTACCAGCAGCCGGATGTTGGGAGAGCAGTATTTT.

As to this clonotype: One junction end disagrees with the germline gene, perhaps due to a read error. The rearrangement uses TRBV12-3 or TRBV12-4 and TRBJ2-5; TRBD2 is a possible D gene (7 bases). The CDR3 loop spans 14 amino acids. The CDR3 DNA reads TGTGGCAGCAGTTTAGGGGGGGGGAAAGAGACCCAGTACTTC. It specifies CGSSLGGGKETQYF.

As for this clonotype: The conserved final phenylalanine or tryptophan is absent from the CDR3, which likely points to a read error. The DNA is left out, because the CDR3 cannot be placed on it with certainty; the CDR3 is given as TCRdb lists it. The V call is TRBV4-1, the J call TRBJ1-2; the DNA was not used to check the table's D call, TRBD1. Ends included, the CDR3 has 14 residues. CDR1 and CDR2 (germline): MGHRA, YSYEKL. CDR3 sequence: CASSQGDRKYGYTL.

This clonotype has only one observation. Its ends do not fully match the called genes, so a read error is possible. The V call is TRBV10-2, the J call TRBJ2-5; D is perhaps TRBD1 (6 bases). The CDR3 is 17 residues long. The germline gives CDR1 WSHSY, CDR2 SAAADI. This chain's CDR3 is CASSDLLGGPYQETQHF. The CDR3 DNA is TGCGCCAGCAGTGACCTCCTAGGGGGACCGTACCAAGAGACCCAGCACTTC.

The chain couples TRBV28 to TRBJ1-4; no clear D gene. The germline CDR1 and CDR2 sequences are MDHEN and SYDVKM. The CDR3 consists of 18 residues. Trimming shortened V by 7 bases and J by 0 bases, and 21 bases separated the two germline ends. CDR3 loop: CASTPARGLIATNEKLFF. The DNA for the CDR3 is TGTGCCAGCACTCCAGCGCGAGGCCTCATCGCAACTAATGAAAAACTGTTTTTT.

The chain combines TRBV6-1 with TRBJ1-2; D might be TRBD1 (5 bases). Germline values: CDR1 MNHNS, CDR2 SASEGT. Trimming cost V 6 bases and J 11 bases, with 16 bases left between them. CDR3 length: 12 residues. The CDR3 coding sequence is TGTGCCAGCAGAGGGGCGGACTATGATTACACCTTC. Encoded protein: CASRGADYDYTF.

The chain links TRBV5-4 to TRBJ2-1; D is possibly TRBD1 (5 bases). V lost 0 bases and J 16 bases, leaving 17 bases between the germline ends. The germline V gene has CDR1 SGHNT and CDR2 YYREEE (reference sequence). CDR3 length equals 13 residues. CDR3 sequence reads: CASSLGQYNEHFF. The CDR3 region has the DNA TGTGCCAGCAGCTTGGGACAGTACAATGAACATTTCTTC.

On this clonotype itself: Here the CDR3 omits its conserved ending phenylalanine or tryptophan, so a read error is the likely source. The chain combines TRBV24-1 with TRBJ2-1; a weak D match, TRBD1 (6 bases). Germline V gene data show CDR1 as KGHDR and CDR2 as SFDVKD. CDR3 length: 11 residues. V was pared by 10 bases and J by 9 bases, with 12 bases between. CDR3 DNA sequence: TGTGCCACGGAGGCCAGGGGTGAGCAGTTCCTC. Protein sequence: CATEARGEQFL.

V is TRBV11-1 and J is TRBJ2-1; 14 bases are a match to TRBD2. The CDR3 totals 17 residues. Trimming removed 9 bases from V and 5 bases from J; junction bases left unmatched: 12. CDR1 is SGHAT and CDR2 is FQDESV in the germline V gene (reference sequence). This chain's CDR3 is CASGLGLAGEVDNEQFF. For the CDR3, the DNA is TGTGCCAGTGGCCTGGGACTAGCGGGAGAAGTTGACAATGAGCAGTTCTTC. The full variable domain, its missing parts supplied by reference TRBV11-1 and TRBJ2-1, is EAEVAQSPRYKITEKSQAVAFWCDPISGHATLYWYRQILGQGPELLVQFQDESVVDDSQLPKDRFSAERLKGVDSTLKIQPAELGDSAMYLCASGLGLAGEVDNEQFFGPGTRLTVL.

V and J are TRBV6-5 and TRBJ1-1; D remains unclear. The V gene lost 0 bases and the J gene lost 5 bases, with 13 bases spanning the gap. Germline CDR1 and CDR2: MNHEY and SVGAGI. The CDR3 length is 15 residues. CDR3 in amino acids: CASSYSAGTRTEAFF. As DNA, the CDR3 is TGTGCCAGCAGTTACTCGGCGGGAACACGGACTGAAGCTTTCTTT.

On this clonotype itself: Lacking the conserved final phenylalanine or tryptophan, this CDR3 likely reflects a read error. It is unclear where the CDR3 begins or ends on the DNA, so no DNA is shown, and the CDR3 is as TCRdb lists it. The chain recombines TRBV4-3 with TRBJ2-4. The CDR3 totals 16 residues, both ends included. Germline-derived CDR1 and CDR2 are LGHNA and YSLEER. The CDR3 protein is CASSQNGSLAKNIQHY.

The genes are TRBV4-2 and TRBJ2-1; possibly TRBD1 or TRBD2 for D (6 bases each). The CDR3 is made up of 16 amino acids. Trimming took 5 bases from V and 5 from J, leaving 19 bases between them. Germline CDR1 LGHNA, CDR2 YNFKEQ. DNA for the CDR3: TGTGCCAGCAGCTACGCCGGGGGACAAGGGAACAATGAGCAGTTCTTC. This codes for CASSYAGGQGNNEQFF.

The chain combines TRBV12-3 or TRBV12-4 with TRBJ2-7, with 11 bases aligning to TRBD2. Losses at the gene ends were 6 bases for V and 9 bases for J; bases not matched to a gene: 16. The CDR3 loop spans 16 amino acids. CDR3 nucleotides: TGTGCCAGCAGGCTCAGTCGACTAGCGGGAAGTAACGGGCAGTACTTC. It translates to CASRLSRLAGSNGQYF.

The chain joins TRBV5-4 to TRBJ1-1; no reliable D call. In germline, CDR1 is SGHNT, CDR2 YYREEE (reference sequence). Trimming took off 4 bases at V and 1 base at J, with 14 bases between the two ends. This CDR3 is 15 amino acids long. CDR3: CASSMTWSKNTEAFF. CDR3 coding DNA: TGTGCCAGCAGCATGACATGGTCGAAGAACACTGAAGCTTTCTTT. Full variable domain (outside the CDR3, taken from reference TRBV5-4 and TRBJ1-1): ETGVTQSPTHLIKTRGQQVTLRCSSQSGHNTVSWYQQALGQGPQFIFQYYREEENGRGNFPPRFSGLQFPNYSSELNVNALELDDSALYLCASSMTWSKNTEAFFGQGTRLTVV.